A selection of T cell receptor beta chains follows, all from one sample in a study of molecular identifiers for immune sequencing clone quantification. In TCRdb, the PCR reads were re-called with MiXCR into one record per CDR3 protein. The sample lists over 90,000 distinct CDR3 sequences, about 32% occurring once. Sequenced input: naive CD8+ T cells from blood, with Jurkat cell RNA spiked in. The source of these receptors is a human donor in good health. Some libraries in this study had Jurkat cell RNA spiked in. Each CDR3 is given with its conserved first and last residue. A D gene is named only where the DNA matches it firmly. Expanded clones are given a class, and other clones once, few, many or no size at all.

>many|TRBD2|TRBV24-1|TRBJ2-1
TGTGCCACCAGTGATCCTCTAGCGGGAGCCTACAATGAGCAGTTCTTC
CATSDPLAGAYNEQFF
>once|.|TRBV9|TRBJ2-7
TGTGCCAGCAGCCTGGGTCGGGGACGCCACGGGGACGAGCAGTACTTC
CASSLGRGRHGDEQYF
>.|.|TRBV6-1|TRBJ1-5
TGTGCCAGCAGTGAGGAGGACAGACCTTATAGCAATCAGCCCCAGCATTTT
CASSEEDRPYSNQPQHF
>.|TRBD2|TRBV13|TRBJ2-5
TGTGCCAGCAGCTCGAAAGGGGCGGGAGGGCCAGAGACCCAGTACTTC
CASSSKGAGGPETQYF
>few|.|TRBV28|TRBJ2-7
TGTGCCAGCAGCTCTACCGGGACTTACAGATCCTACGAGCAGTACTTC
CASSSTGTYRSYEQYF
>many|.|TRBV28|TRBJ1-5
TGTGCCAGCTGGGGAACTAGCAATCAGCCCCAGCATTTT
CASWGTSNQPQHF
>.|.|TRBV12-3/TRBV12-4|TRBJ1-2
TGTGCCAGCAGTTTGGGGGGCGAATTGCATGGCTACACCTTC
CASSLGGELHGYTF
>many|.|TRBV28|TRBJ1-1
TGTGCCAGCAGACGCGGAACGAACACTGAAGCTTTCTTT
CASRRGTNTEAFF
>.|.|TRBV29-1|TRBJ2-5
TGCAGCGTTGTGTACGGTTTGGAGACCCAGTACTTC
CSVVYGLETQYF
>.|.|TRBV12-5|TRBJ2-1
TGTGCTAGTGGAAAAGACCAGCACGAGCAGTTCTTC
CASGKDQHEQFF
>.|.|TRBV14|TRBJ2-1
TGTGCCAGCAGCCCGTCGGACCGAATCTACAATGAGCAGTTCTTC
CASSPSDRIYNEQFF
>.|TRBD1|TRBV19|TRBJ2-2
TGTGCCAGTAGTATGGGACAGCTGAACACCGGGGAGCTGTTTTTT
CASSMGQLNTGELFF
>many|.|TRBV14|TRBJ2-3
TGTGCCAGCAGCCAAGATCGGGTCAGGGCAGATACGCAGTATTTT
CASSQDRVRADTQYF
>many|.|TRBV5-8|TRBJ2-7
TGTGCCAGCAACATCCCCGGGAACTGGGGCTCCTACGAGCAGTACTTC
CASNIPGNWGSYEQYF
>many|TRBD1|TRBV5-1|TRBJ2-6
TGCGCCAGCAGCTTACACAGGGGCCCACCCTTGAGAGGGGCCAACGTCCTGACTTTC
CASSLHRGPPLRGANVLTF
>.|.|TRBV7-2|TRBJ2-3
TGTGCCAGCAGCTTAGCGGGAGGTACAGCTACGCAGTATTTT
CASSLAGGTATQYF
>.|.|TRBV28|TRBJ2-5
TGTGCCAGCAGACGGGTCATGGGGGCCCTCCAAGAGACCCAGTACTTC
CASRRVMGALQETQYF
>.|.|TRBV13|TRBJ2-4
TGTGCCAGCAGCTTGGGGGAGCGGAGAAACATTCAGTACTTC
CASSLGERRNIQYF
>.|TRBD1|TRBV6-2/TRBV6-3|TRBJ1-5
TGTGCCAGCAGAGACAGGGCGGAACAGCCCCAGCATTTT
CASRDRAEQPQHF
>.|.|TRBV12-5|TRBJ1-1
TGTGCTAGTGGTTTGGATCCGCGTACAGGGCGCACTGAAGCTTTCTTT
CASGLDPRTGRTEAFF